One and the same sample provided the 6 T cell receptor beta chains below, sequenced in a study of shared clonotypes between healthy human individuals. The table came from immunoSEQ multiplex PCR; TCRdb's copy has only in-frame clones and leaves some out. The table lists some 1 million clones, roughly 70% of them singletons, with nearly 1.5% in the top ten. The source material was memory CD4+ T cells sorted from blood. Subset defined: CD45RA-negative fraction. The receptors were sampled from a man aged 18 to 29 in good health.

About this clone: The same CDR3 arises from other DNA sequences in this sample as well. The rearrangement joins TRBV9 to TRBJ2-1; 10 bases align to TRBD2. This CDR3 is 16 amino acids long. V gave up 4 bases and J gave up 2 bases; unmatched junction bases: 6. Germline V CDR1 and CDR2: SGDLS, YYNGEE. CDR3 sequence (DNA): TGTGCCAGCAGCACCCGACTAGCGGGTGCCTACAATGAGCAGTTCTTC. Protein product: CASSTRLAGAYNEQFF.

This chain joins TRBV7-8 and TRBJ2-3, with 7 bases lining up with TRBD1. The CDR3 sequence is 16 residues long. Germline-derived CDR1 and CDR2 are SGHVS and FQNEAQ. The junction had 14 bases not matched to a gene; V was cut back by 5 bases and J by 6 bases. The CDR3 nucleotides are TGTGCCAGCAGCCCTCGGGGACAGTCGAGAGCTGATACGCAGTATTTT. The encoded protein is CASSPRGQSRADTQYF.

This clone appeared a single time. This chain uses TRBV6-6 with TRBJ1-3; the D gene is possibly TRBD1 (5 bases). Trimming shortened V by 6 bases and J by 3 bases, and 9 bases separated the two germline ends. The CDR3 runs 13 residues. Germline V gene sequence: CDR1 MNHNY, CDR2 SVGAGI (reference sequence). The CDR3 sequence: CASSRDYGNTIYF. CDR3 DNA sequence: TGTGCCAGCAGCAGGGATTATGGAAACACCATATATTTT.

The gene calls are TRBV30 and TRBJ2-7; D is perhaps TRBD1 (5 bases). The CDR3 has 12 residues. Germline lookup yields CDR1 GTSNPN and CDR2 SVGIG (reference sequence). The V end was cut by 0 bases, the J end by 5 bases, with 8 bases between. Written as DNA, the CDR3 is TGTGCCTGGAGTGTACAGGTTAACGAGCAGTACTTC. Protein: CAWSVQVNEQYF.

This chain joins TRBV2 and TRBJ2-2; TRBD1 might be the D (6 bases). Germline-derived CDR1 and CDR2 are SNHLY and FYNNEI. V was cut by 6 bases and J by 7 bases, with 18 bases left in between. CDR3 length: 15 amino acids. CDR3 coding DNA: TGTGCCAGCAGCGGACGTCAGGGGCCTAACGGGGAGCTGTTTTTT. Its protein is CASSGRQGPNGELFF.

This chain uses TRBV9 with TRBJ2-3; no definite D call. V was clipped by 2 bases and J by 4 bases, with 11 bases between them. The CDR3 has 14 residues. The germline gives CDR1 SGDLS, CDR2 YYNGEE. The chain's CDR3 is CASSVSSQADTQYF. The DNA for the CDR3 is TGTGCCAGCAGCGTTAGTTCTCAGGCAGATACGCAGTATTTT.